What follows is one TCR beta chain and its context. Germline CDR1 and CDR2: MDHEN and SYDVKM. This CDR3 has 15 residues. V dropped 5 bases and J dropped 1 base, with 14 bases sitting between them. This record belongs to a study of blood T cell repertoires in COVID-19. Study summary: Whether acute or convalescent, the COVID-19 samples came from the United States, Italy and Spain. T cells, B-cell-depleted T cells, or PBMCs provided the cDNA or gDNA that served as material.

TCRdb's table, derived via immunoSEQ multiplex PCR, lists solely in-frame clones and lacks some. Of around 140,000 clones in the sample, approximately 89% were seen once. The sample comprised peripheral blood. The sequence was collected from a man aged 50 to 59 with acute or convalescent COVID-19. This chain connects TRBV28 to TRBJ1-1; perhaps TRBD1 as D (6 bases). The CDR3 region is CASSGGGGGNTEAFF. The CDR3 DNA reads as TGTGCCAGCAGTGGAGGAGGGGGGGGGAACACTGAAGCTTTCTTT.